The 21 T cell receptor beta chains below were found in one sample sequenced in a study of shared clonotypes between healthy human individuals. Terminally differentiated effector memory CD45RA+ cells were excluded from the naive CD8 cells, which were CD45RO-negative and positively selected for CCR7. The protocol was immunoSEQ multiplex PCR, while the TCRdb copy is restricted to in-frame clones and leaves out a portion. Among approximately 840,000 clones listed, about 97% were seen once. Sequencing was done on a sample of naive CD8+ T cells sorted from blood. The source is a man aged 25-40 years in good health.

CDR3: CSVDPSGETQYF. CDR3 bases: TGCAGCGTTGACCCCTCGGGGGAGACCCAGTACTTC. The chain uses TRBV29-1 and TRBJ2-5; TRBD2 might be the D (5 bases). Germline V gene sequence: CDR1 SQVTM, CDR2 ANQGSEA. The CDR3 extends over 12 amino acids. Trimming took off 3 bases at V and 5 bases at J, with 10 bases between the two ends.

This chain uses TRBV6-5 with TRBJ2-1; 10 nucleotides line up with TRBD2. Per germline, CDR1 MNHEY and CDR2 SVGAGI. The CDR3 length is 15 residues. V lost 6 bases, J lost 5 bases, and 7 bases stayed unmatched. The CDR3 is CASSPLAGAHNEQFF. The CDR3 coding sequence is TGTGCCAGCAGCCCCCTAGCGGGAGCGCACAATGAGCAGTTCTTC.

The chain employs TRBV28 and TRBJ2-6; D is unresolved. CDR1 is MDHEN, CDR2 SYDVKM, per germline. V was cut by 7 bases and J by 0 bases, with 10 bases left in between. CDR3 size: 15 residues. DNA of the CDR3: TGTGCCAGCACCACTGGGCCCTCTGGGGCCAACGTCCTGACTTTC. Its translation is CASTTGPSGANVLTF.

The CDR3 bases are TGTGCCAGCAGCCAGGCGGACAGGGGGGACTACGAGCAGTACTTC. This encodes CASSQADRGDYEQYF. The chain has TRBV14 and TRBJ2-7, with 10 nucleotides matching TRBD1. Unmatched junction bases numbered 5, after V lost 3 bases and J lost 3 bases. Looked up from germline, CDR1 is SGHDN and CDR2 is FVKESK. The CDR3 runs 15 residues.

The V and J genes are TRBV15 and TRBJ2-1; possibly TRBD2 for D (6 bases). The CDR3 spans 16 residues. V lost 5 bases to trimming and J lost 4 bases, with 18 bases between them. Germline V CDR1 and CDR2: LNHNV, YYDKDF (reference sequence). The CDR3 DNA sequence: TGTGCCACCAGCCACGGAGCGGGTTTTATATACAATGAGCAGTTCTTC. Protein product: CATSHGAGFIYNEQFF.

The rearrangement joins TRBV5-5 to TRBJ1-1; D ambiguous. Between the trimmed V and J ends, which lost 4 bases and 1 base, there was a span of 8 bases. The germline gives CDR1 SGHKS, CDR2 YYEKEE (reference sequence). The CDR3 length is 13 residues. CDR3 amino acids: CASSQDGNTEAFF. The CDR3 region has the DNA TGTGCCAGCAGCCAGGACGGGAACACTGAAGCTTTCTTT.

The chain is built from TRBV14 and TRBJ2-7; the D is unclear. The CDR3 totals 16 residues. Trimming removed 0 bases at V and 0 bases at J, with 12 bases between. Per the germline V gene, CDR1 is SGHDN and CDR2 is FVKESK. The CDR3 spells CASSQEDTVFSYEQYF. The CDR3, as DNA: TGTGCCAGCAGCCAAGAAGATACAGTATTCTCCTACGAGCAGTACTTC.

The V and J genes are TRBV29-1 and TRBJ1-2; the D gene is possibly TRBD1 (5 bases). The CDR3 has 19 residues. The germline V gene has CDR1 SQVTM and CDR2 ANQGSEA. V was clipped by 0 bases and J by 4 bases, with 27 bases between them. The CDR3 DNA is TGCAGCGTTGAAGAAAGGAATTTCAGGCTAGGGGATAGTATCTATGGCTACACCTTC. This translates into CSVEERNFRLGDSIYGYTF.

The rearrangement joins TRBV7-2 to TRBJ2-1; 7 nucleotides match TRBD1. This CDR3 region has 16 residues. Per germline, CDR1 SGHTA and CDR2 FQGNSA. Germline trimming cut 1 base from V and 1 base from J; bases unmatched to any gene: 4. CDR3 coding DNA: TGTGCCAGCAGCTTAGACCAGGGACAGTCCTACAATGAGCAGTTCTTC. Its translation is CASSLDQGQSYNEQFF.

This chain joins TRBV6-6 and TRBJ1-1; D uncertain. The germline V gene has CDR1 MNHNY and CDR2 SVGAGI (reference sequence). The CDR3 is 14 amino acids. V was shortened by 5 bases and J by 4 bases, with 14 bases between the two germline ends. The CDR3 region has the DNA TGTGCCAGCAGTCCTCGGACCTGGCGCACTGAAGCTTTCTTT. This codes for CASSPRTWRTEAFF.

The V call is TRBV27, the J call TRBJ1-2; TRBD1 agrees at 7 bases. The germline V gene encodes CDR1 MNHEY and CDR2 SMNVEV (reference sequence). The CDR3 length is 15 residues. Unmatched junction bases numbered 9, after V lost 2 bases and J lost 6 bases. CDR3 DNA: TGTGCCAGCAGTTTAAAGGGGGCGCGAAGGGATGGCTACACCTTC. Encoded protein: CASSLKGARRDGYTF.

This clone was seen only once. This chain uses TRBV6-6 with TRBJ1-5, with D tentatively TRBD1 (5 bases). Germline V gene data show CDR1 as MNHNY and CDR2 as SVGAGI (reference sequence). Trimming left V 10 bases short and J 4 bases short, with 8 bases between. The CDR3 runs to 11 residues. The CDR3 nucleotides read TGTGCCACCGGGGCTAATCAGCCCCAGCATTTT. Translated: CATGANQPQHF.

This clone was detected once. V is TRBV7-9 and J is TRBJ1-4, with 7 positions matching TRBD1. In germline, CDR1 is SEHNR, CDR2 FQNEAQ (reference sequence). V trimming: 5 bases; J trimming: 8 bases; junction bases outside the gene matches: 8. The CDR3 sequence is 14 residues long. The CDR3 nucleotides read TGTGCCAGCAGCCCGCAGACAGGGCCCGAAAAACTGTTTTTT. It is translated as CASSPQTGPEKLFF.

A word on this clone: In the same sample, other DNA sequences code for this CDR3. The rearrangement joins TRBV27 to TRBJ2-7, with D possibly matching TRBD2 (6 bases). The V gene lost 6 bases and the J gene lost 2 bases, with 11 bases spanning the gap. CDR1 is MNHEY and CDR2 is SMNVEV in the germline V gene (reference sequence). CDR3 length: 13 residues. The CDR3 bases are TGTGCCAGCAGCCCTTCGGGGGCCTACGAGCAGTACTTC. This gives the protein CASSPSGAYEQYF.

V usage is TRBV30 and J usage is TRBJ1-4, with a tentative D call TRBD1 (6 bases). In germline, CDR1 is GTSNPN, CDR2 SVGIG (reference sequence). Trimming removed 3 bases at V and 8 bases at J, with 16 bases between. This CDR3 has 14 amino acids. The chain's CDR3 is CAWRSKGEGEKLFF. In DNA, the CDR3 is TGTGCCTGGAGGTCCAAGGGGGAAGGGGAAAAACTGTTTTTT.

V and J are TRBV29-1 and TRBJ1-2, with D tentatively TRBD1 (5 bases). The germline V gene has CDR1 SQVTM and CDR2 ANQGSEA. V lost 5 bases and J 11 bases, leaving 15 bases between the germline ends. CDR3 size: 11 residues. The chain's CDR3 is CSVPMGLVYTF. The DNA of the CDR3 is TGCAGCGTTCCCATGGGGCTAGTTTACACCTTC.

The chain employs TRBV7-9 and TRBJ2-1, with 9 bases aligning to TRBD2. V was clipped by 0 bases and J by 5 bases; unmatched bases: 8. CDR3 length: 17 amino acids. Germline V gene lookup returns CDR1 SEHNR and CDR2 FQNEAQ (reference sequence). The CDR3 sequence: CASSLAPGAGGDNEQFF. DNA of the CDR3: TGTGCCAGCAGCTTAGCGCCGGGAGCGGGAGGAGACAATGAGCAGTTCTTC.

This clone was detected a few times. A junction end diverges from the germline sequence, so it may reflect a read error. The CDR3 nucleotides read TGTTCCACACCTGCTAACTATGGCTACACCTTC. It yields the protein CSTPANYGYTF. J is TRBJ1-2 and V is TRBV20-1; D not certain. The CDR3 totals 11 residues. Germline V lookup: CDR1 DFQATT, CDR2 SNEGSKA (reference sequence).

The chain joins TRBV5-1 to TRBJ1-1, with D unclear. V dropped 2 bases and J dropped 5 bases, with 13 bases sitting between them. CDR3 length equals 14 residues. CDR1 SGHRS and CDR2 YFSETQ come from the germline V gene. The CDR3 DNA is TGCGCCAGCAGCTTTACAAGCCATGGAACTGAAGCTTTCTTT. It encodes CASSFTSHGTEAFF.

This chain connects TRBV23-1 to TRBJ2-1, with TRBD1 identical over 9 bases. TRBV23-1 is an ORF for which the function is uncertain. Germline trimming cut 1 base from V and 0 bases from J; bases unmatched to any gene: 10. This CDR3 has 19 amino acids. The DNA of the CDR3 is TGCGCCAGCAGTCAATATGACAGGGGGTACCATACCTCCTACAATGAGCAGTTCTTC. Its translation: CASSQYDRGYHTSYNEQFF.

To note about this clone: One junction end does not reproduce the germline sequence, and a read error may be involved. The CDR3 loop is CTSSLDRRGSGANVLTF. CDR3 nucleotide sequence: TGCACCAGCAGCTTGGATCGCAGGGGATCTGGGGCCAACGTCCTGACTTTC. The V gene is TRBV5-1, the J gene TRBJ2-6; a weak D match, TRBD1 (6 bases). Per the germline V gene, CDR1 is SGHRS and CDR2 is YFSETQ. The CDR3 totals 17 residues.